This entry lists 14 T cell receptor beta chains sequenced from one sample in a study of identical twins. Via MiXCR, TCRdb re-called the 5' RACE reads, giving one row per CDR3 protein. In the table there are under 450,000 distinct CDR3 sequences, approximately 17% of which are singletons. The sample comprised naive T cells sorted from blood. The receptors derive from a man aged 45 to 65 in good health.

This clonotype was detected ten times or more. The chain has TRBV10-3 and TRBJ2-2; TRBD1 matches at 8 bases. CDR3 length: 13 residues. The germline V gene encodes CDR1 ENHRY and CDR2 SYGVKD. V lost 11 bases and J lost 5; bases outside the gene matches: 7. CDR3 sequence: CALGQEGTGELFF. The CDR3 DNA reads TGTGCCCTGGGACAGGAGGGGACCGGGGAGCTGTTTTTT.

This clonotype was seen at least ten times. The chain joins TRBV7-9 to TRBJ2-5; D perhaps matches TRBD2 (5 bases). Germline V lookup: CDR1 SEHNR, CDR2 FQNEAQ (reference sequence). The CDR3 is made up of 12 amino acids. Trimming left V 5 bases short and J 4 bases short, with 8 bases between. CDR3 sequence (DNA): TGTGCCAGCAGCCAAGAGGGAGAGACCCAGTACTTC. This codes for CASSQEGETQYF.

V usage is TRBV6-2 or TRBV6-3 and J usage is TRBJ2-1, with D uncertain. Deletions cut 8 bases from V and 0 bases from J, with 5 bases between. From germline, CDR1 is MNHEY and CDR2 SVGEGT. The CDR3 loop spans 12 amino acids. The CDR3 loop reads CASCSSYNEQFF. For the CDR3, the DNA is TGTGCCAGCTGTAGCTCCTACAATGAGCAGTTCTTC.

The chain has TRBV29-1 and TRBJ2-1; TRBD1 matches 7 bases. CDR3 length: 14 residues. V lost 4 bases to trimming and J lost 7 bases; unmatched junction nucleotides: 10. Germline CDR1 and CDR2: SQVTM and ANQGSEA. The CDR3 nucleotides read TGCAGCGTTGGAAACAGGGGTCGTAGTAATGAGCAGTTCTTC. Protein product: CSVGNRGRSNEQFF.

The chain joins TRBV19 to TRBJ2-6; D uncertain. In germline, CDR1 is LNHDA, CDR2 SQIVND (reference sequence). This CDR3 region has 14 residues. Trimming pared 3 bases from V and 2 bases from J, leaving 5 bases between. The CDR3 nucleotides read TGTGCCAGTAGTATTGGGGCTGGGGCCAACGTCCTGACTTTC. Residues: CASSIGAGANVLTF.

The genes are TRBV28 and TRBJ2-1; 12 nucleotides agree with TRBD1. CDR1 and CDR2 (germline): MDHEN, SYDVKM. With V trimmed by 6 bases and J by 6 bases, 12 bases remained unmatched. The CDR3 totals 17 residues. The CDR3: CASSRPPGQGASNEQFF. The CDR3 region has the DNA TGTGCCAGCAGCCGTCCCCCGGGACAGGGGGCCTCCAATGAGCAGTTCTTC.

The chain uses TRBV4-1 and TRBJ2-1; D gene ambiguous. The germline V gene encodes CDR1 MGHRA and CDR2 YSYEKL. V lost 1 base and J lost 8, with 18 bases in between. CDR3 length equals 16 residues. In DNA form, the CDR3 reads TGCGCCAGCAGCCAAGGAGGCAGGCGGCTTGCGGATGAGCAGTTCTTC. Protein product: CASSQGGRRLADEQFF.

V is TRBV7-9 and J is TRBJ2-1, with 12 bases aligning to TRBD2. The germline V gene encodes CDR1 SEHNR and CDR2 FQNEAQ (reference sequence). J gave up 4 bases and V 2 bases, and 6 bases lay outside the gene matches. This CDR3 region has 17 residues. DNA for the CDR3: TGTGCCAGCAGCTTATCCCGACTAGCGGGGGCGTACAATGAGCAGTTCTTC. It translates to CASSLSRLAGAYNEQFF.

This clonotype has more than one count but fewer than ten. This rearrangement joins TRBV5-6 to TRBJ1-2; TRBD1 matches at 7 bases. Germline trimming cut 0 bases from V and 4 bases from J; bases unmatched to any gene: 6. Looked up from germline, CDR1 is SGHDT and CDR2 is YYEEEE. The CDR3 has 15 amino acids. CDR3 sequence reads: CASSLEGQPRYGYTF. CDR3 coding DNA: TGTGCCAGCAGCTTGGAGGGACAGCCTCGCTATGGCTACACCTTC. Filled out from reference TRBV5-6 and TRBJ1-2, the complete variable domain reads DAGVTQSPTHLIKTRGQQVTLRCSPKSGHDTVSWYQQALGQGPQFIFQYYEEEERQRGNFPDRFSGHQFPNYSSELNVNALLLGDSALYLCASSLEGQPRYGYTFGSGTRLTVV.

This chain joins TRBV20-1 and TRBJ2-2; TRBD1 matches at 7 bases. The CDR3 consists of 15 residues. V trimming: 0 bases; J trimming: 5 bases; junction bases outside the gene matches: 6. CDR1 and CDR2 from the germline V gene are DFQATT and SNEGSKA (reference sequence). The CDR3 region is CSARDPRGSTGELFF. The CDR3 DNA is TGCAGTGCTAGAGATCCCAGGGGGAGTACCGGGGAGCTGTTTTTT.

The table lists this clonotype with a few counts. The chain couples TRBV13 to TRBJ2-1; 8 bases align to TRBD1. Germline loops: CDR1 PRHDT, CDR2 FYEKMQ (reference sequence). CDR3 length: 16 amino acids. After removal of 2 bases from V and 7 bases from J, the junction contained 10 bases not matched to a gene. The CDR3 sequence is CASSLIKGQDANEQFF. CDR3 in DNA: TGTGCCAGCAGCTTAATCAAGGGACAGGATGCAAATGAGCAGTTCTTC.

This clonotype showed up many times. V gene TRBV5-1 combines with J gene TRBJ1-2; D gene uncertain. This CDR3 spans 14 amino acids. V dropped 2 bases and J dropped 4 bases, with 12 bases sitting between them. CDR1 and CDR2 (germline): SGHRS, YFSETQ. CDR3 in amino acids: CASSFDPDPYGYTF. In DNA, the CDR3 is TGCGCCAGCAGCTTCGACCCGGACCCCTATGGCTACACCTTC.

This clonotype has only a few counts. The chain couples TRBV6-2 or TRBV6-3 to TRBJ2-3, with 15 bases matching TRBD2. The J segment lost 0 bases and the V segment lost 4 bases, leaving 11 bases of the junction unmatched. Per the germline V gene, CDR1 is MNHEY and CDR2 is SVGEGT. CDR3 length: 20 residues. This CDR3 reads CASSSFRTSGGGLSTDTQYF. The CDR3 region has the DNA TGTGCCAGCAGTTCTTTCCGGACTAGCGGGGGGGGGTTAAGCACAGATACGCAGTATTTT.

The rearrangement joins TRBV12-3 or TRBV12-4 to TRBJ1-5; D remains unclear. The CDR3 totals 13 residues. V was pared by 3 bases and J by 6 bases, with 9 bases between. The CDR3 nucleotides are TGTGCCAGCAGTTTTTCCTCGGGTCAGCCCCAGCATTTT. Encoded protein: CASSFSSGQPQHF.